This T cell receptor beta chain derives from a study of spatial heterogeneity in lung cancer (dated by TCRdb to the late 2010s). Background on the whole study: More beta-chain than alpha-chain transcripts were consistently detected, likely reflecting higher beta-chain transcript abundance. Nonsynonymous mutation counts, determined by whole-exome sequencing of tumor tissue, were related to features of the TCR repertoire. Both alpha and beta chains were TCR-sequenced in samples taken at surgery, namely 220 tumor regions, 64 matched nontumor lung samples and around 53 PBMC samples. In non-small cell lung cancer, the study made a quantitative comparison of TCR alpha and beta repertoires among multiple tumor regions, matched nontumor lung and blood. In the raw uncorrected reads, each unique combination of TCR and UMI appeared more than ten times on average.

Libraries were constructed by 5' RACE. Instrument on record: NextSeq 500. The TCR library protocol attached a unique molecular identifier to each TCR cDNA molecule to allow correction of PCR and sequencing errors. In the original analysis: TCR identification, UMI-based error correction and CDR3 extraction were all carried out with Decombinator tools. Expanded TCRs were defined as those above a frequency of 2 per 1,000, corresponding to the top 1% of the tumor frequency distribution. Renyi diversity was calculated using the R vegan package after each repertoire was subsampled 100 times to 5,000 TCRs. CDR3 similarity networks were constructed using string-kernel similarity of amino acid triplets, with links drawn between CDR3s whose pairwise similarity was above 0.82. TCRdb cleaned the public reads at Q25 with fastp, built clones with MiXCR and kept in-frame beta chains. CDR3 protein sequences are deduplicated, and each keeps its most common genes and DNA. The V and J calls here are based on TCRdb, not the publication. For this sample the table gives about 75,000 distinct CDR3 sequences, of which about an eighth were detected only once. The top ten clones comprise approximately 7% of the sample.

This clonotype was counted a few times. It lacks a known antigen. No qualities accompany the bases; no much larger clone lies one base away. The germline V gene encodes CDR1 SGDLS and CDR2 YYNGEE. Trimming costs V 4 bases and J 0 bases, and their ends lie 22 bases apart. The CDR3 has 18 amino acids, counting the end cysteine and phenylalanine. The only DNA kept is the CDR3, 54 bases in frame from the first base. The time point label here, explained by the study, means: sample taken at primary tumor resection. For TCR sequencing, whole RNA was extracted from tumor and nontumor lung tissue, or from cryopreserved PBMC samples, and no cell sorting was done. Donors were some 78 patients with early-stage, untreated non-small cell lung cancer from the lung TRACERx cohort. Patients were selected for TCR sequencing only if sufficient RNA was available from at least two tumor regions. Overall study results and their limits: Ubiquitous expanded tumor TCRs were detected in blood more often at tumor resection than at routine follow-up. Additional single-cell paired TCR alpha and beta sequencing was considered necessary to confirm, at a functional level, the hypothesis that regional TCRs recognize regional mutations.

The chain joins TRBV9 to TRBJ1-1; TRBD1 is a weak D gene call, 5 bases matching. The TCR comes from a male donor with early-stage non-small cell lung cancer. The sequenced sample was PBMCs, obtained at surgery. Here is the DNA: TGTGCCAGCAGCCAACGCCCGGGGAGGGGAGGGATGAACACTGAAGCTTTCTTT. Translation gives CASSQRPGRGGMNTEAFF.